Listed below are T cell receptor beta chains from one sample, sequenced in a study of T cell changes during pregnancy in multiple sclerosis. The assay was immunoSEQ multiplex PCR, and TCRdb's table has in-frame clones only and misses some. The sample records about 41,000 clones, about 88% being singletons. Specimen: CD4+ T cells from peripheral blood mononuclear cells, collected in the first trimester of pregnancy. These receptor sequences come from a female donor with multiple sclerosis, enrolled in a pregnancy study. The CDR3 runs from the conserved cysteine through the conserved F or W. The D gene is left open where the match is weak. Size tells how often a clone was seen (once, few, many) or the class of an expanded clone, and some rows leave it out.

V gene	J gene	clone size	CDR3 length	D gene	CDR3 protein	CDR3 DNA
TRBV6-1	TRBJ2-7	NA	16	TRBD1	CASSENPGQGGHEQYF	TGTGCCAGCAGTGAAAACCCGGGACAGGGAGGACACGAGCAGTACTTC
TRBV2	TRBJ2-7	NA	13	NA	CAIHRGGSYEQYF	TGTGCCATCCACAGGGGGGGGTCCTACGAGCAGTACTTC
TRBV6-1	TRBJ1-3	NA	13	NA	CASRQNPGNTIYF	TGTGCCAGCAGACAGAATCCCGGAAACACCATATATTTT
TRBV7-9	TRBJ2-1	NA	14	NA	CASRAGNSYNEQFF	TGTGCCAGCAGGGCGGGAAATTCCTACAATGAGCAGTTCTTC
TRBV4-2	TRBJ1-2	once	16	NA	CASSQEEPGSLYGYTF	TGTGCCAGCAGCCAAGAAGAACCGGGAAGTCTCTATGGCTACACCTTC
TRBV19	TRBJ2-6	NA	16	NA	CASSVTAGNGANVLTF	TGTGCCAGTAGTGTTACGGCGGGGAATGGGGCCAACGTCCTGACTTTC
TRBV7-2	TRBJ1-2	NA	18	NA	CASSLALKGRTFNYGYTF	TGTGCCAGCAGCTTAGCGCTGAAGGGGCGAACTTTTAACTATGGCTACACCTTC
TRBV7-9	TRBJ1-2	NA	14	NA	CASSSSWGGYGYTF	TGTGCCAGCAGCTCCTCGTGGGGAGGCTATGGCTACACCTTC
TRBV7-9	TRBJ1-3	NA	16	TRBD1	CASRVGQGDSGNTIYF	TGTGCCAGCAGGGTGGGACAGGGAGACTCTGGAAACACCATATATTTT
TRBV6-5	TRBJ2-1	NA	13	NA	CAIPGVIKGEQFF	TGTGCCATCCCGGGGGTTATTAAAGGTGAGCAGTTCTTC
TRBV7-2	TRBJ1-2	NA	16	TRBD1	CASSLGGQGTAYGYTF	TGTGCCAGCAGCTTAGGCGGACAGGGTACCGCCTATGGCTACACCTTC